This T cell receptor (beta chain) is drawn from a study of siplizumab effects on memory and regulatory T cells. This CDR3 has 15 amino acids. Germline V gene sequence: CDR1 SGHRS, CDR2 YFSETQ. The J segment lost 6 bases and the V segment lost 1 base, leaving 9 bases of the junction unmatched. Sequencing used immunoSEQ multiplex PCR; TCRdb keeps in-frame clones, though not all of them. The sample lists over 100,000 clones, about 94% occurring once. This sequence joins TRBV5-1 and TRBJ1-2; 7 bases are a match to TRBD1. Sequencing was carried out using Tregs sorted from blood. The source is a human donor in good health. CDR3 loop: CASSLSTGLGDGYTF. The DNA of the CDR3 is TGCGCCAGCAGCTTGTCGACAGGGTTGGGGGATGGCTACACCTTC. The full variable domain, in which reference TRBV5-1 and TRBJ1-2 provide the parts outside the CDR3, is KAGVTQTPRYLIKTRGQQVTLSCSPISGHRSVSWYQQTPGQGLQFLFEYFSETQRNKGNFPGRFSGRQFSNSRSEMNVSTLELGDSALYLCASSLSTGLGDGYTFGSGTRLTVV.